This TCR beta chain was captured in a study of cytomegalovirus exposure and HLA in healthy donors (dated by TCRdb to 2017 to 2019). A note on the overall study: According to an earlier analysis of around 600 of the donors, 200 million or so T cells yielded 90 million to 130 million unique TCR beta sequences and about 300 Gb of sequence data. To predict cytomegalovirus infection status, the study combined high-throughput TCR immunosequencing, statistical association of individual TCRs with disease status, and machine learning. Typing coverage differed by locus: A, B, C, DRB1 and DQB1 were typed in roughly 629-630 donors, DQA1 in about 500, DPA1 in some 600, and DPB1 in approximately 450. To decide whether each TCR beta V gene segment behaved as functional or pseudogenic, an earlier analysis of fewer than 750 of the donors relied on high-throughput TCR beta sequencing. Among the roughly 400 genotyped donors, 75% to 90% belonged to the genetic ancestry cluster associated with self-reported Caucasian donors. The aim of the study was to test whether cataloging public T cell receptors could identify signatures of past pathogen exposure. All discovery cohort repertoires had been generated on a single sequencing platform. Donor age, sex, ethnicity and CMV serostatus were compiled together with the repertoire data. HLA typing included class I and class II loci at four-digit resolution. A separate validation cohort of some 130 different subjects was used in addition to the roughly 670-subject first cohort. In a later genetic analysis, genome-wide SNP genotypes for about three fifths of the 666 donors were used, and that subset was treated as a discovery cohort. Roughly 300 gigabases of sequencing data and tens of millions of unique TCR sequences were included in an early release covering around 650 HLA-typed donors. In a later analysis, previously published TCR beta repertoires from about 640 donors were re-analyzed and high-resolution HLA genotyping was added so that TCR occurrence patterns could be studied. Rather than drawing on any new phenotypic data, the later analysis identified candidate immune exposures from TCR beta sequences and the way those sequences occurred across donors. Among almost 400 genotyped donors of the cohort, an average of approximately 250,000 unique TCR beta nucleotide sequences were sequenced per donor, approximately 20% of them non-productive. The study profiled the T cell repertoires of hundreds of subjects by immunosequencing and related them to cytomegalovirus serostatus. Because of strong linkage in the cohort, roughly five DR-DQ haplotypes were treated as single units for association and clustering.

The method was the immunoSEQ multiplex PCR assay. For the multiplex PCR, a mixture combining 60 forward primers for TCR Vbeta segments and 13 reverse primers for TCR Jbeta segments was used. A multiplex PCR assay on genomic DNA amplified the CDR3 region of rearranged TCR beta genes. The amplified TCR beta libraries were sequenced on the Illumina HiSeq System as 87-base-pair reads. In the original analysis: A later analysis counted about 80 million unique TCR beta chains across the 700 or so repertoires, and 10 million to 11 million of these chains were shared by at least two donors. Raw reads were error-corrected and collapsed into unique sequences by a nearest-neighbor algorithm in which closely related sequences were merged to remove PCR and sequencing errors. To assign V, D and J gene segments, CDR3 sequences were aligned to IMGT reference sequences. For a sequence to be retained, a match of at least six nucleotides was required to both a V gene segment and a J gene segment. A rearrangement was called productive if the CDR3 had no stop codons and remained in frame with V and J, and every other rearrangement was called non-productive. Following IMGT convention, CDR3 was defined as the stretch from the second conserved V-encoded cysteine up to the conserved J-encoded phenylalanine. The earlier analysis of fewer than 750 of the donors excluded sequences that lacked an unambiguous match to a single V gene segment. In an earlier analysis of several hundred of the donors, V segments were called functional above 56.7% productive rearrangements and were called segregating when the between-donor standard deviation exceeded 5%. A statistical classification framework was built for diagnosing cytomegalovirus status from the catalog of TCR beta chain sequences. In a later analysis, TCR nucleotide sequences were compared against IMGT/GENE-DB human TR gene sequences so that V and J genes could be assigned. Using the TCRdist pipeline, a later analysis assigned CDR3 sequences along with most-parsimonious VDJ recombination scenarios. A later analysis defined each TCR beta chain by its CDR3 amino acid sequence plus V-gene family, and excluded reads lacking a unique V-gene family. In a later analysis, fewer than 600 highly shared, low-generation-probability nucleotide sequences were removed to address suspected cross-contamination and a sequencing artifact. In a later analysis, a clonal expansion index for each public chain was calculated from normalized within-repertoire ranks of inferred template counts. In a later analysis, generation probabilities were computed using a VDJ recombination model fitted to out-of-frame rearrangements, and the results were checked against IGoR. Hypergeometric tests were used in a later analysis to score TCR-TCR, TCR-HLA and TCR-CMV co-occurrence, with a repertoire-size bias correction applied to the TCR pairs. False discovery rates were estimated in a later analysis by permuting HLA or CMV assignments 20 times. In a later analysis, co-occurring TCRs were grouped using DBSCAN, and TCRdist sequence similarity was added for clustering within HLA-allele-positive subsets. Repertoires with fewer than 30,000 or more than 120,000 public chains were left out of co-occurrence clustering, as were five repertoires with anomalous nucleotide sharing. TCRdb mirrors the immuneACCESS table, restricted to in-frame sequences. Some clones are absent from its copies; in checked studies, under half trace to an unresolved V gene, and the reason for the others is unknown. Clone size and V and J calls were adopted from that table, with D and trimming inferred from the DNA. For this sample the table gives more than 90,000 clones, of which around four fifths were detected only once. The ten biggest clones cover roughly 7.7% of the sample.

The cohort was made up of approximately 700 healthy bone marrow donors. At the time of sampling, all cohort members were nominally healthy, though unrecorded immune exposures were likely present. The donor tested CMV seropositive, placing the donor among the 289 seropositive members of the cohort. A peripheral blood sample was collected from each donor, and TCR beta sequencing was performed on peripheral blood mononuclear cells. The Qiagen DNeasy Blood Extraction Kit was used to extract genomic DNA from the blood cell samples. The germline ends are 11 bases apart after V is trimmed by 3 bases and J by 6 bases. Per the germline V gene, SGHTA is the CDR1 and FQGTGA is the CDR2. The CDR3, from cysteine to phenylalanine, totals 13 residues. Only the CDR3 region is kept as DNA, spanning 39 bases read in frame from base 1. Points the paper makes about the study in general: A later analysis found that most CMV-associated TCR beta chains appeared HLA-restricted, with HLA associations seemingly driven largely by CMV exposure. In this cohort, only TCR beta chains were sequenced, and detectable features were limited by the absence of alpha or paired-chain data. Because some donors lacked HLA typing at each locus, the association tests relied only on the typed subset. According to a later analysis, TCR association rates differed among HLA loci, with DRB1 alleles showing the most associated TCRs and HLA-C alleles showing the fewest. The classifier was reported to diagnose cytomegalovirus status with high specificity and sensitivity in both the original cohort and the validation cohort. V-gene and J-gene trimming of TCR beta chains was associated with a missense DCLRE1C variant in a later genetic analysis, and the association was replicated in an independent cohort. In a later analysis, HLA-associated TCR beta chains were found to be more clonally expanded and to have lower generation probabilities than equally common non-associated chains. In a later genetic analysis, fewer N-insertions in productive TCRs were reported among donors in an Asian-associated ancestry cluster than the roughly 700-donor mean. Most TCR sequences were seen in very few donors, while some public TCRs were found in many individuals. The presence/absence analyses assumed that sequencing depth was roughly uniform across donors, and that assumption may not be true. Some IMGT-functional V segments, including TRBV6-2 and TRBV6-3, could not be distinguished by the 87-base-pair reads and were therefore excluded. CMV serostatus was the only immune exposure information available for the cohort. The sequencing pipeline was judged likely to have produced a cluster of highly shared sequence variants as a technical artifact. A later analysis associated 15,000 to 20,000 TCR beta sequences with specific HLA alleles at a false discovery rate of 0.05. The authors suggested that the approach could potentially be generalized to other disease states and immunological phenotypes. The study listed around 160 TCR beta chains as associated with cytomegalovirus. A further reported finding was that TCR beta sequences accurately predicted the HLA-A and HLA-B alleles for most subjects in the first cohort. In vitro tests confirmed that a few of the cytomegalovirus-associated TCR beta chains recognize cytomegalovirus antigens. A later analysis reported that several top co-occurrence clusters appeared linked to parvovirus B19, influenza, CMV and Epstein-Barr virus. Seventeen rarely observed V segments, including chromosome 9 orphons, were excluded from the earlier analysis of just under 600 of the donors because counts were too low. In an earlier analysis of about 600 of the donors, most TCR beta V segments appeared in productive rearrangements about 87% or about 30% of the time, broadly matching IMGT annotations. Assigning TCR associations to individual alleles was difficult when HLA alleles, especially DR and DQ, strongly co-occurred. Linkage disequilibrium might explain the correlated functional status among segregating V segments, but an unknown experimental factor could not be ruled out.

A remark on this clone: There is no known antigen for this receptor. Per-base qualities were not stored, and no clone one base away is much larger.

The sequence joins TRBV7-3 to TRBJ1-2; no D gene call is confident. Sequencing was done on a sample of PBMCs. This sequence was found in a man aged 40-49 years in good health and CMV-seropositive. In nucleotides, the sequence is TGTGCCAGCAGCTTTCGGGGTGGGGATGGCTACACCTTC. This translates into CASSFRGGDGYTF.